The 24 T cell receptor beta chains listed next were all sequenced from one sample in a study of blood T cell repertoires in COVID-19. The protocol was immunoSEQ multiplex PCR, while the TCRdb copy is restricted to in-frame clones and leaves out a portion. The sample lists about 80,000 clones; over 75% were seen once. The sequencing input was peripheral blood. The receptors come from a human donor in a cohort sampled during active COVID-19.

The V and J genes are TRBV15 and TRBJ1-5, with TRBD1 matching 7 bases. The CDR3 is 14 amino acids. The J segment lost 5 bases and the V segment lost 4 bases, leaving 5 bases of the junction unmatched. Germline V gives CDR1 LNHNV, CDR2 YYDKDF (reference sequence). In nucleotides, the CDR3 is TGTGCCACCAGCATTGGGACAGCTTATCAGCCCCAGCATTTT. Residues: CATSIGTAYQPQHF.

The chain employs TRBV5-1 and TRBJ2-7, with a tentative D call TRBD1 (6 bases). V dropped 2 bases and J dropped 3 bases, with 12 bases sitting between them. Per germline, CDR1 SGHRS and CDR2 YFSETQ. The CDR3 sequence is 14 residues long. CDR3: CASSLQGQLYEQYF. The CDR3 nucleotides read TGCGCCAGCAGCTTACAGGGCCAGCTCTACGAGCAGTACTTC.

The rearrangement joins TRBV3-1 (or the pseudogene TRBV3-2) to TRBJ1-5; 9 nucleotides match TRBD1. The CDR3 extends over 14 amino acids. V was clipped by 2 bases and J by 7 bases; unmatched bases: 3. Germline lookup yields CDR1 LGHDT and CDR2 YNNKEL (reference sequence). DNA for the CDR3: TGTGCCAGCAGCCAACTTGACAGGGGGCAGCCCCAGCATTTT. It specifies CASSQLDRGQPQHF.

This clone was picked up a small number of times. The chain carries TRBV9 and TRBJ1-6; D is unclear. Trimming left V 4 bases short and J 9 bases short, with 11 bases between. This CDR3 spans 13 amino acids. Looked up from germline, CDR1 is SGDLS and CDR2 is YYNGEE. CDR3 DNA: TGTGCCAGCAGCCCTGGTGGAGGTTCACCCCTCCACTTT. Encoded protein: CASSPGGGSPLHF.

This chain links TRBV20-1 with TRBJ1-2, with D tentatively TRBD1 (5 bases). The germline gives CDR1 DFQATT, CDR2 SNEGSKA (reference sequence). The CDR3 covers 14 residues. V was shortened by 3 bases and J by 8 bases, with 19 bases between the two germline ends. The CDR3 nucleotides are TGCAGTGCTAGTGTGGCGGGGACGGCGCGCGGCTACACCTTC. The encoded protein is CSASVAGTARGYTF.

The rearrangement uses TRBV7-8 and TRBJ2-5, with 10 bases that match TRBD2. Unmatched junction bases numbered 12, after V lost 1 base and J lost 4 bases. From germline, CDR1 is SGHVS and CDR2 FQNEAQ. This CDR3 spans 18 amino acids. CDR3 sequence (DNA): TGTGCCAGCAGCTTAGTCGCGGGGACTAGCGTAATCCTAGAGACCCAGTACTTC. This gives the protein CASSLVAGTSVILETQYF. Full variable domain (missing parts from reference TRBV7-8 and TRBJ2-5): GAGVSQSPRYKVAKRGQDVALRCDPISGHVSLFWYQQALGQGPEFLTYFQNEAQLDKSGLPSDRFFAERPEGSVSTLKIQRTQQEDSAVYLCASSLVAGTSVILETQYFGPGTRLLVL.

The chain carries TRBV7-9 and TRBJ1-1, with a tentative D call TRBD1 (5 bases). CDR3 length: 14 amino acids. Germline V gene sequence: CDR1 SEHNR, CDR2 FQNEAQ (reference sequence). The V and J ends lost 5 bases and 4 bases respectively, with 14 bases between them. The CDR3 loop reads CASSRIREGTEAFF. The DNA of the CDR3 is TGTGCCAGCAGCCGCATCAGGGAAGGCACTGAAGCTTTCTTT.

The V gene is TRBV10-2, the J gene TRBJ2-3; D ambiguous. V was shortened by 4 bases and J by 0 bases, with 2 bases between the two germline ends. The V gene's germline CDR1 is WSHSY and CDR2 SAAADI. This CDR3 contains 12 residues. CDR3 bases: TGCGCCAGCAGTGCTAGCACAGATACGCAGTATTTT. Translating it yields CASSASTDTQYF.

This clone has only one observation. The chain links TRBV5-6 to TRBJ1-4; TRBD1 matches 10 bases. Losses at the gene ends were 4 bases for V and 7 bases for J; bases not matched to a gene: 7. From germline, CDR1 is SGHDT and CDR2 YYEEEE. The CDR3 extends over 15 amino acids. The CDR3 region is CASSQRTGGSEKLFF. In DNA, the CDR3 is TGTGCCAGCAGCCAGCGGACAGGGGGGAGTGAAAAACTGTTTTTT.

CDR3 sequence (DNA): TGCGCCAGCAGCTTGGGAGGGGGCACTAATGAAAAACTGTTTTTT. It yields the protein CASSLGGGTNEKLFF. The V gene is TRBV5-1, the J gene TRBJ1-4; TRBD1 matches at 7 bases. V lost 0 bases to trimming and J lost 2 bases; unmatched junction nucleotides: 1. This CDR3 is 15 amino acids long. In germline, CDR1 is SGHRS, CDR2 YFSETQ.

The chain employs TRBV3-1 (or the pseudogene TRBV3-2) and TRBJ1-1; D may be TRBD1 (6 bases). Germline V lookup: CDR1 LGHDT, CDR2 YNNKEL (reference sequence). V was pared by 4 bases and J by 3 bases, with 12 bases between. The CDR3 sequence is 14 residues long. This CDR3 is CASSPLGADTEAFF. In DNA form, the CDR3 reads TGTGCCAGCAGCCCTCTGGGGGCGGACACTGAAGCTTTCTTT.

The rearrangement joins TRBV7-3 to TRBJ2-5, with D possibly TRBD1 on 5 matching bases. The CDR3 has 14 residues. Trimming took off 2 bases at V and 7 bases at J, with 14 bases between the two ends. Germline CDR1 SGHTA, CDR2 FQGTGA. The CDR3 reads CASSLFKGTGTQYF. DNA of the CDR3: TGTGCCAGCAGCTTATTTAAGGGAACAGGGACCCAGTACTTC.

The J gene is TRBJ2-5, the V gene TRBV5-4; a possible D gene is TRBD2 (7 bases). Per the germline V gene, CDR1 is SGHNT and CDR2 is YYREEE (reference sequence). This CDR3 spans 13 amino acids. Trimming took 4 bases from V and 5 from J, leaving 12 bases between them. The CDR3 region has the DNA TGTGCCAGCAGCAGAGAGGGGGGGGAGACCCAGTACTTC. Translated: CASSREGGETQYF.

The chain recombines TRBV5-1 with TRBJ2-3; D gene uncertain. The CDR3 runs 11 residues. Deletions cut 7 bases from V and 5 bases from J, with 8 bases between. The germline gives CDR1 SGHRS, CDR2 YFSETQ. In DNA form, the CDR3 reads TGCGCCAGCGGCCATGGAGATACGCAGTATTTT. Its translation is CASGHGDTQYF.

The V gene is TRBV12-3 or TRBV12-4, the J gene TRBJ2-7; D might be TRBD1 (5 bases). The CDR3 is 12 amino acids. The ends were cut back, 6 bases at V and 5 bases at J, with 11 bases in the middle. The CDR3 nucleotides read TGTGCCAGCAGCCCCGAAGGGGACGAGCAGTACTTC. Translated: CASSPEGDEQYF.

This chain connects TRBV30 to TRBJ1-1; 8 bases agree with TRBD1. The CDR3 contains 13 residues. Unmatched junction bases numbered 5, after V lost 4 bases and J lost 4 bases. The germline gives CDR1 GTSNPN, CDR2 SVGIG (reference sequence). CDR3 coding DNA: TGTGCCTGGACAACAGGGGGGCTCACTGAAGCTTTCTTT. It is translated as CAWTTGGLTEAFF.

The sample holds a few counts of this clone. CDR3 region: CASSEAGVQPQHF. The DNA for the CDR3 is TGTGCCAGCAGTGAAGCAGGGGTACAGCCCCAGCATTTT. This chain links TRBV6-1 with TRBJ1-5; tentative D call: TRBD1 (5 bases). The CDR3 has 13 residues. Deletions cut 0 bases from V and 7 bases from J, with 7 bases between. Germline loops: CDR1 MNHNS, CDR2 SASEGT.

The sample holds one count of this clone. The genes are TRBV19 and TRBJ2-1; D is perhaps TRBD2 (6 bases). CDR3 size: 16 residues. Germline V lookup: CDR1 LNHDA, CDR2 SQIVND (reference sequence). V gave up 0 bases and J gave up 3 bases, with 12 bases separating them. CDR3 residues: CASSIDMGLGYNEQFF. In nucleotides, the CDR3 is TGTGCCAGTAGTATAGATATGGGACTTGGCTACAATGAGCAGTTCTTC.

This clone came up a few times. The chain links TRBV7-2 to TRBJ2-7, with 8 bases aligning to TRBD2. Germline V gene sequence: CDR1 SGHTA, CDR2 FQGNSA. The CDR3 loop spans 16 amino acids. J was trimmed by 5 bases and V by 3 bases; bases with no gene match: 12. CDR3 residues: CASSFEGSGRVNEQYF. As DNA, the CDR3 is TGTGCCAGCAGCTTCGAAGGAAGCGGGAGAGTCAACGAGCAGTACTTC.

The CDR3 DNA is TGTGCCAGCAGCTCGACAGGGGGTAGCACCGGGGAGCTGTTTTTT. It encodes CASSSTGGSTGELFF. The chain is built from TRBV7-3 and TRBJ2-2, with TRBD1 matching over 9 bases. The ends lost 4 bases at V and 4 bases at J; junction bases unmatched: 4. Germline V gene data show CDR1 as SGHTA and CDR2 as FQGTGA. The CDR3 is 15 amino acids.

The chain links TRBV7-9 to TRBJ2-7; possible D gene TRBD2, 6 bases. Germline CDR1 is SEHNR and CDR2 is FQNEAQ (reference sequence). This CDR3 contains 13 residues. The V end was cut by 3 bases, the J end by 2 bases, with 8 bases between. In DNA, the CDR3 is TGTGCCAGCAGCTTCGGGGGAACCTACGAGCAGTACTTC. It translates to CASSFGGTYEQYF.

This chain links TRBV5-1 with TRBJ2-7; 12 bases line up with TRBD1. Germline V CDR1 and CDR2: SGHRS, YFSETQ. CDR3 size: 19 residues. J was trimmed by 2 bases and V by 4 bases; bases with no gene match: 16. The CDR3 loop is CASSTGTGGDRVGPYEQYF. DNA for the CDR3: TGCGCCAGCAGCACCGGGACAGGGGGCGATCGGGTGGGGCCCTACGAGCAGTACTTC.

The rearrangement joins TRBV10-1 to TRBJ2-3, with TRBD2 matching 14 bases. J gave up 5 bases and V 4 bases, and 2 bases lay outside the gene matches. The CDR3 contains 15 residues. Germline assignment: CDR1 WNHNN and CDR2 SYGVQD (reference sequence). The CDR3 loop is CASSGLAGGIDTQYF. The CDR3 region has the DNA TGCGCCAGCAGTGGACTAGCGGGAGGGATAGATACGCAGTATTTT.

The genes are TRBV5-1 and TRBJ2-1; D possibly corresponds to TRBD2 (6 bases). The V end was cut by 4 bases, the J end by 0 bases, with 11 bases between. Germline values: CDR1 SGHRS, CDR2 YFSETQ. This CDR3 is 15 amino acids long. The CDR3 protein is CASSGGTVSYNEQFF. The CDR3 nucleotides are TGCGCCAGCAGCGGGGGGACTGTCTCCTACAATGAGCAGTTCTTC.